The rows below give T cell receptor beta chains drawn from one sample of a study of shared clonotypes between healthy human individuals. The data were produced by immunoSEQ multiplex PCR, yet TCRdb's version contains in-frame clones alone and is incomplete. In the table there are approximately 2.3 million clones, more than 85% of which are singletons. Specimen: naive CD4+ T cells from PBMCs. The receptors here all came from a man younger than 30 in good health. Some clones in this sample may be carry-over from other donors' samples. CDR3s include the opening cysteine and the closing phenylalanine or tryptophan. A D gene is named only where the DNA matches it firmly. Only some rows state a clone size, as once, few, many or a class for expanded clones.

cdr3_nt: TGTGCCAGCAGCTCAATCCTCAGGGGACCCGGGGAGCTGTTTTTT; cdr3_aa: CASSSILRGPGELFF; d_call: -; j_call: TRBJ2-2; v_call: TRBV5-6; clone_size: -
cdr3_nt: TGTGCCAGCAGCCAACAGGGGGCGAACACTGAAGCTTTCTTT; cdr3_aa: CASSQQGANTEAFF; d_call: TRBD1; j_call: TRBJ1-1; v_call: TRBV7-2; clone_size: -
cdr3_nt: TGTGCCAGCAGCTTGGTGACCCTTTGGGGCACCGGGGAGCTGTTTTTT; cdr3_aa: CASSLVTLWGTGELFF; d_call: -; j_call: TRBJ2-2; v_call: TRBV5-6; clone_size: -
cdr3_nt: TGTGCCAGCAGTACCGAAATTGGAAACACCATATATTTT; cdr3_aa: CASSTEIGNTIYF; d_call: -; j_call: TRBJ1-3; v_call: TRBV27; clone_size: -
cdr3_nt: TGTGCCTGGAGCAAGGACAGGGGCGGAGGAAACACCATATATTTT; cdr3_aa: CAWSKDRGGGNTIYF; d_call: TRBD1; j_call: TRBJ1-3; v_call: TRBV30; clone_size: -
cdr3_nt: TGTGCCAGTAGTATTCTCGGGACATCTAACTATGGCTACACCTTC; cdr3_aa: CASSILGTSNYGYTF; d_call: -; j_call: TRBJ1-2; v_call: TRBV19; clone_size: -
cdr3_nt: TGTGCCAGCAGCCCTCTCGGCAGGGCGACCGGGGAGCTGTTTTTT; cdr3_aa: CASSPLGRATGELFF; d_call: -; j_call: TRBJ2-2; v_call: TRBV14; clone_size: -
cdr3_nt: TGTGCCAGCGACGGACAGGGGAGGAATGAGCAGTTCTTC; cdr3_aa: CASDGQGRNEQFF; d_call: TRBD1; j_call: TRBJ2-1; v_call: TRBV2; clone_size: -
cdr3_nt: TGTGCCAGTAGTATAGCCCGGACAGGGATGAACACTGAAGCTTTCTTT; cdr3_aa: CASSIARTGMNTEAFF; d_call: TRBD1; j_call: TRBJ1-1; v_call: TRBV19; clone_size: -
cdr3_nt: TGTGCCAGTAAACCAGGGGGCCGGACTGAAGCTTTCTTT; cdr3_aa: CASKPGGRTEAFF; d_call: TRBD1; j_call: TRBJ1-1; v_call: TRBV28; clone_size: few
cdr3_nt: TGTGCCAGCAGTGACGAGGGCTACAATGAGCAGTTCTTC; cdr3_aa: CASSDEGYNEQFF; d_call: -; j_call: TRBJ2-1; v_call: TRBV6-4; clone_size: -
cdr3_nt: TGTGCCAGCAGTTGGCAGGGCGGAGACAAAAACTTC; cdr3_aa: CASSWQGGDKNF; d_call: -; j_call: TRBJ1-2; v_call: TRBV28; clone_size: once
cdr3_nt: TGTGCCTGGAGTTCAGGGAAATTAGGGGAAAAACTGTTTTTT; cdr3_aa: CAWSSGKLGEKLFF; d_call: -; j_call: TRBJ1-4; v_call: TRBV30; clone_size: -
cdr3_nt: TGTGCCAGCAGCACCACGCCAGGCGCAGAGGCTTTCTTT; cdr3_aa: CASSTTPGAEAFF; d_call: -; j_call: TRBJ1-1; v_call: TRBV13; clone_size: -
cdr3_nt: TGCGCCAGCAGCTGGGGGGGAGCGCTGGGTCAGCCCCAGCATTTT; cdr3_aa: CASSWGGALGQPQHF; d_call: -; j_call: TRBJ1-5; v_call: TRBV5-1; clone_size: -
cdr3_nt: TGTGCCAGCAGTTTCCGACTAGCGGGAGGCCTCGAGCAGTACTTC; cdr3_aa: CASSFRLAGGLEQYF; d_call: TRBD2; j_call: TRBJ2-7; v_call: TRBV27; clone_size: -
cdr3_nt: TGCGCCAGCAGCTTGTTCGGGACGCTCAGTTTGGATACGCAGTATTTT; cdr3_aa: CASSLFGTLSLDTQYF; d_call: -; j_call: TRBJ2-3; v_call: TRBV5-1; clone_size: -
cdr3_nt: TGTGCCAGCAGTCAAGCGGGTGGTCCGCCCCAGCATTTT; cdr3_aa: CASSQAGGPPQHF; d_call: -; j_call: TRBJ1-5; v_call: TRBV25-1; clone_size: -
cdr3_nt: TGTGCCAGCAGTTACGGTCGGGTTAGCAATCAGCCCCAGCATTTT; cdr3_aa: CASSYGRVSNQPQHF; d_call: -; j_call: TRBJ1-5; v_call: TRBV6-5; clone_size: -
cdr3_nt: TGTGCCAGCATCGGACAGGGTAGAAGGGACGAGCAGTACTTC; cdr3_aa: CASIGQGRRDEQYF; d_call: TRBD1; j_call: TRBJ2-7; v_call: TRBV28; clone_size: -
cdr3_nt: TGTGCCAGCAGCTTGGTGAGACTTTCCTTTGGCAACACTGAAGCTTTCTTT; cdr3_aa: CASSLVRLSFGNTEAFF; d_call: -; j_call: TRBJ1-1; v_call: TRBV5-4; clone_size: -
cdr3_nt: TGTGCCAGCAGTGACAGGGTCGCTCCCTACTATGGCTACACCTTC; cdr3_aa: CASSDRVAPYYGYTF; d_call: -; j_call: TRBJ1-2; v_call: TRBV2; clone_size: -
cdr3_nt: TGTGCCAGCAGCCAGGGTGTACTAGCCAAAAACATTCAGTACTTC; cdr3_aa: CASSQGVLAKNIQYF; d_call: -; j_call: TRBJ2-4; v_call: TRBV4-2; clone_size: -
cdr3_nt: TGTGCCAGCCGGGACAGGGTTCTCGATGAGCAGTTCTTC; cdr3_aa: CASRDRVLDEQFF; d_call: TRBD1; j_call: TRBJ2-1; v_call: TRBV6-6; clone_size: -
cdr3_nt: TGTGCCCCCCCCACGGGCGGGAGCTCCTACGAGCAGTACTTC; cdr3_aa: CAPPTGGSSYEQYF; d_call: TRBD2; j_call: TRBJ2-7; v_call: TRBV6-8; clone_size: -
cdr3_nt: TGTGCTGAGGGACAGGGGGGCCGCCAAGAGACCCAGTACTTC; cdr3_aa: CAEGQGGRQETQYF; d_call: TRBD1; j_call: TRBJ2-5; v_call: TRBV5-4; clone_size: -
cdr3_nt: TGTGCCAGCAGCAGCCAGGACACTGAAGCTTTCTTT; cdr3_aa: CASSSQDTEAFF; d_call: -; j_call: TRBJ1-1; v_call: TRBV28; clone_size: few
cdr3_nt: TGTGCCAGCAGCCCCCGCCCCGGACAGGGGTGGACTGAAGCTTTCTTT; cdr3_aa: CASSPRPGQGWTEAFF; d_call: TRBD1; j_call: TRBJ1-1; v_call: TRBV7-3; clone_size: -
cdr3_nt: TGTGCCAGCACCCTGGACGGAGAGCAGTTCTTC; cdr3_aa: CASTLDGEQFF; d_call: -; j_call: TRBJ2-1; v_call: TRBV28; clone_size: -
cdr3_nt: TGTGCCAGCTCCCTAACAGGACGAGGAGTTAACTATGGCTACACCTTC; cdr3_aa: CASSLTGRGVNYGYTF; d_call: -; j_call: TRBJ1-2; v_call: TRBV18; clone_size: -
cdr3_nt: TGTGCCATCAGTGAGTCGGGTGCCCACAATCAGCCCCAGCATTTT; cdr3_aa: CAISESGAHNQPQHF; d_call: -; j_call: TRBJ1-5; v_call: TRBV10-3; clone_size: -
cdr3_nt: TGCGCCAGCAGCTTGGATACAGATACGCAGTATTTT; cdr3_aa: CASSLDTDTQYF; d_call: -; j_call: TRBJ2-3; v_call: TRBV5-1; clone_size: few
cdr3_nt: TGTGCCAGTAGTATAGGGGGGCCGGGACAGGGAACGATCTATGGCTACACCTTC; cdr3_aa: CASSIGGPGQGTIYGYTF; d_call: TRBD1; j_call: TRBJ1-2; v_call: TRBV19; clone_size: -
cdr3_nt: TGCGCCAGCAGCTTGTCAGGGGTGATTCAGTACTTC; cdr3_aa: CASSLSGVIQYF; d_call: -; j_call: TRBJ2-4; v_call: TRBV5-1; clone_size: -
cdr3_nt: TGTGCCAGTAGTCACAGGGGGACTGGAAACACCATATATTTT; cdr3_aa: CASSHRGTGNTIYF; d_call: TRBD1; j_call: TRBJ1-3; v_call: TRBV19; clone_size: -
cdr3_nt: TGTGCCAGCACCCTTGGGGGGGGGAGCTCCTACGAGCAGTACTTC; cdr3_aa: CASTLGGGSSYEQYF; d_call: TRBD2; j_call: TRBJ2-7; v_call: TRBV28; clone_size: -
cdr3_nt: TGTGTGGTGGCCAGGGACGGGCTAGGAGCCGAGCAGTACTTC; cdr3_aa: CVVARDGLGAEQYF; d_call: -; j_call: TRBJ2-7; v_call: TRBV28; clone_size: -
cdr3_nt: TGTGCCAGCAGTTTTTTCGGGTATGGCTACACCTTC; cdr3_aa: CASSFFGYGYTF; d_call: -; j_call: TRBJ1-2; v_call: TRBV6-5; clone_size: -
cdr3_nt: TGTGCCAGCAGTTTTAGTGCTAGTAATTTCGGGGAGCTGTTTTTT; cdr3_aa: CASSFSASNFGELFF; d_call: -; j_call: TRBJ2-2; v_call: TRBV27; clone_size: -
cdr3_nt: TGTGCCAGCAGTCACTATGGCTACACCTTC; cdr3_aa: CASSHYGYTF; d_call: -; j_call: TRBJ1-2; v_call: TRBV28; clone_size: -
cdr3_nt: TGTGCCAGCAGCAGACTAGCGGGATTCTACGAGCAGTACTTC; cdr3_aa: CASSRLAGFYEQYF; d_call: TRBD2; j_call: TRBJ2-7; v_call: TRBV11-2; clone_size: -
cdr3_nt: TGTGCCAGCAGCCACCCGGGACAGGGGGGGGAGTTCTTC; cdr3_aa: CASSHPGQGGEFF; d_call: TRBD1; j_call: TRBJ2-1; v_call: TRBV11-2; clone_size: -
cdr3_nt: TGCGCCAGCAGCTTGGTGGGAACAGATACGCAGTATTTT; cdr3_aa: CASSLVGTDTQYF; d_call: -; j_call: TRBJ2-3; v_call: TRBV5-1; clone_size: -
cdr3_nt: TGTGCCAGCAGACTCCCAGGGCTTGTGGGCTACACCTTC; cdr3_aa: CASRLPGLVGYTF; d_call: -; j_call: TRBJ1-2; v_call: TRBV28; clone_size: -
cdr3_nt: TGTGCCAGCAGTTACTCTAGCGGGGTTTACAATGAGCAGTTCTTC; cdr3_aa: CASSYSSGVYNEQFF; d_call: TRBD2; j_call: TRBJ2-1; v_call: TRBV6-6; clone_size: -
cdr3_nt: TGTGCCAGCAGTGGAAGGGGGGGGAGACCGTCGAGGCAGTACTTC; cdr3_aa: CASSGRGGRPSRQYF; d_call: -; j_call: TRBJ2-7; v_call: TRBV25-1; clone_size: -
cdr3_nt: TGTGCCAGCAGTTTATGGGCCAGGGGTGAGAACACTGAAGCTTTCTTT; cdr3_aa: CASSLWARGENTEAFF; d_call: -; j_call: TRBJ1-1; v_call: TRBV28; clone_size: -
cdr3_nt: TGTGCCAGCAGTACAGGGTCCGCGAACACCGGGGAGCTGTTTTTT; cdr3_aa: CASSTGSANTGELFF; d_call: -; j_call: TRBJ2-2; v_call: TRBV28; clone_size: -
cdr3_nt: TGCGCCAGCAGCCAAGTCCGGAATTCACCCCTCCACTTT; cdr3_aa: CASSQVRNSPLHF; d_call: -; j_call: TRBJ1-6; v_call: TRBV4-1; clone_size: -
cdr3_nt: TGTGCCAGCAGCCTAGGATCTTGGCCTAATGGCTACACCTTC; cdr3_aa: CASSLGSWPNGYTF; d_call: -; j_call: TRBJ1-2; v_call: TRBV11-2; clone_size: -
cdr3_nt: TGTGCCAGCAGCTCACAGCGGGGGGACACTGAAGCTTTCTTT; cdr3_aa: CASSSQRGDTEAFF; d_call: -; j_call: TRBJ1-1; v_call: TRBV7-2; clone_size: -
cdr3_nt: TGTGCCAGCAGCACATCACCCCTGGCTAGCGGCGGAGATACGCAGTATTTT; cdr3_aa: CASSTSPLASGGDTQYF; d_call: TRBD2; j_call: TRBJ2-3; v_call: TRBV5-4; clone_size: -
cdr3_nt: TGCGCCAGCAGTCCTGGACAGGTTGTCGGTCAGCCCCAGCATTTT; cdr3_aa: CASSPGQVVGQPQHF; d_call: TRBD1; j_call: TRBJ1-5; v_call: TRBV5-1; clone_size: -
cdr3_nt: TGCGCCAGCAGCCAGGGACTCCCAGTGAACACTGAAGCTTTCTTT; cdr3_aa: CASSQGLPVNTEAFF; d_call: -; j_call: TRBJ1-1; v_call: TRBV4-1; clone_size: -